This T cell receptor beta chain was captured by sequencing in a study of a mutant IDH1 vaccine in newly diagnosed glioma. Study context: Beginning 4-6 weeks after radiotherapy alone, or with temozolomide cycles, vaccination took place. Most had both radiotherapy and temozolomide beforehand; others had only one.

Clones were read by immunoSEQ multiplex PCR, and TCRdb kept only the in-frame ones, dropping some. The sample lists about 25,000 clones, less than 85% occurring once. Whole-study findings and limits: Pseudoprogression seemed unlinked to shifts in top peripheral T cell clonotypes.

In regard to this clone: No antigen is known for it.

The time point: week 11, during vaccination. Alongside topical imiquimod, each dose of vaccine comprised 300 ug of mutant IDH1 20-mer peptide. Tumors from donors were new WHO grade 3 or 4 IDH1-mutant astrocytomas with ATRX loss. Germline loops: CDR1 GTSNPN, CDR2 SVGIG (reference sequence). This CDR3 is built from 15 residues. The V segment lost 0 bases and the J segment 4 bases; nucleotides outside the gene matches: 6. The chain links TRBV30 to TRBJ1-3, with 7 positions matching TRBD1. This material consisted of peripheral blood mononuclear cells (PBMCs), taken from a glioma patient whose treatment included an IDH1 peptide vaccine. The TCR sequence derives from a man aged 18 to 35 with glioma. Some clones in this sample may be carry-over from other donors' samples. The CDR3, as DNA: TGTGCCTGGAGTGTGAGGGGACAGCTGGGAAACACCATATATTTT. Its protein product is CAWSVRGQLGNTIYF.